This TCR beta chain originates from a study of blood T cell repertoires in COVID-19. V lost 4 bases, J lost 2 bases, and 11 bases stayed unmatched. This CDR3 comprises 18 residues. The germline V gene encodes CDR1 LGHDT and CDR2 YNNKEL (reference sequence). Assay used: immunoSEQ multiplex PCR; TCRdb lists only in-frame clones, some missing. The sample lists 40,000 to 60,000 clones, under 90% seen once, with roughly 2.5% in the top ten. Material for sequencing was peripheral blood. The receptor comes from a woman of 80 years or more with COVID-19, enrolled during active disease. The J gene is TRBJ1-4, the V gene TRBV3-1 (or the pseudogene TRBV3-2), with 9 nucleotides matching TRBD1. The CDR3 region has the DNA TGTGCCAGCAGCCCACGCTCAGACAGGGGGTATACTAATGAAAAACTGTTTTTT. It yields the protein CASSPRSDRGYTNEKLFF.